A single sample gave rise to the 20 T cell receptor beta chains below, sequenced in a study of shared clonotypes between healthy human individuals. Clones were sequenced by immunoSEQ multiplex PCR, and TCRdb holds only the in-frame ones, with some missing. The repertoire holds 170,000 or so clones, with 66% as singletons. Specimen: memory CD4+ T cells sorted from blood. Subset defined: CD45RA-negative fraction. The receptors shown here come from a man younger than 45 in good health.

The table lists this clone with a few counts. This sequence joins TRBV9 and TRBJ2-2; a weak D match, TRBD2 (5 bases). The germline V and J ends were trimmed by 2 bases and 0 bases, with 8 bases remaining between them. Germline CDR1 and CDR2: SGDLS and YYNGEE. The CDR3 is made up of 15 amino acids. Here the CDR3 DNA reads TGTGCCAGCAGCGTGGGAGCGGCGAACACCGGGGAGCTGTTTTTT. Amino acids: CASSVGAANTGELFF.

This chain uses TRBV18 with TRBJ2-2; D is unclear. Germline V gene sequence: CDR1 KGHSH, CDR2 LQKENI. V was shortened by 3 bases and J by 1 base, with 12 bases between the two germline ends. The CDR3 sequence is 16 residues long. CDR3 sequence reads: CASSPWERMNTGELFF. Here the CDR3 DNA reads TGTGCCAGCTCACCGTGGGAACGGATGAACACCGGGGAGCTGTTTTTT.

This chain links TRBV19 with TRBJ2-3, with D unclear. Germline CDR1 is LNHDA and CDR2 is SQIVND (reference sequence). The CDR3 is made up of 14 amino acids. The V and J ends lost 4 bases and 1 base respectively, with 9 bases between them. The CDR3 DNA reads TGTGCCAGTAGTACCAGGCCACGCACAGATACGCAGTATTTT. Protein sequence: CASSTRPRTDTQYF.

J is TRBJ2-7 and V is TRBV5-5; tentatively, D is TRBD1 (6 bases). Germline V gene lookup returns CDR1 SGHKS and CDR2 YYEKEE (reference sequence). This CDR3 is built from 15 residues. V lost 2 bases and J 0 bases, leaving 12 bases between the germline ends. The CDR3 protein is CASSFSGTNSYEQYF. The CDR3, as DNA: TGTGCCAGCAGCTTCAGTGGGACAAACTCCTACGAGCAGTACTTC.

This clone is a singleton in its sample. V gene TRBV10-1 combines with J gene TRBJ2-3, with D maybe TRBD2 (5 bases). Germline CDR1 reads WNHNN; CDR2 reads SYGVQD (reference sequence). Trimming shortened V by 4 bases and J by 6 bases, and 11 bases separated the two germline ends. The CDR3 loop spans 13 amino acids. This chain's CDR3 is CASSGVLGDTQYF. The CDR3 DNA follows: TGCGCCAGCAGTGGTGTACTAGGTGATACGCAGTATTTT.

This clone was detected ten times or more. CDR3 coding DNA: TGTGCCAGCAGCTTTAGGTCTCGGGGATACGAGCAGTACTTC. It encodes CASSFRSRGYEQYF. The V gene is TRBV5-6, the J gene TRBJ2-7, with a possible D match to TRBD2 (5 bases). The CDR3 sequence is 14 residues long. The V end was cut by 2 bases, the J end by 4 bases, with 13 bases between. Germline values: CDR1 SGHDT, CDR2 YYEEEE.

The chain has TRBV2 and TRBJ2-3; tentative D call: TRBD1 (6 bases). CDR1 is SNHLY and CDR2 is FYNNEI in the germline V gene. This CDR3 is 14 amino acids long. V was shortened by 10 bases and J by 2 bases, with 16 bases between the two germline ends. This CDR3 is CAIEQGLSTDTQYF. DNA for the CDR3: TGTGCCATCGAACAGGGTTTATCCACAGATACGCAGTATTTT.

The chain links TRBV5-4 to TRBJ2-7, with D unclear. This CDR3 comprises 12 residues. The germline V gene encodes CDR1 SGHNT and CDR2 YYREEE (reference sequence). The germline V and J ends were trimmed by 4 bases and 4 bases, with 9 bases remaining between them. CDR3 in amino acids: CASSLSSYEQYF. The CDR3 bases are TGTGCCAGCAGCCTGTCGTCTTACGAGCAGTACTTC.

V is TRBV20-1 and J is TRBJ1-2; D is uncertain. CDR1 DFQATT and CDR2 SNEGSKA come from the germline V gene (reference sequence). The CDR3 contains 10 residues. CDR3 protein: CIPWSAGYTF. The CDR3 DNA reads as TGCATCCCATGGTCCGCGGGCTACACCTTC.

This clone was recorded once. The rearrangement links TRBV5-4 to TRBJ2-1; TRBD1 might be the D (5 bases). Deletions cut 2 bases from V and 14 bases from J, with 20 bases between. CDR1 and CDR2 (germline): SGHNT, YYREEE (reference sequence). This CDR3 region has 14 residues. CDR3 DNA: TGTGCCAGCAGCTTTTCTCGAGGACACCTTGGAGAGTTCTTC. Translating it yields CASSFSRGHLGEFF.

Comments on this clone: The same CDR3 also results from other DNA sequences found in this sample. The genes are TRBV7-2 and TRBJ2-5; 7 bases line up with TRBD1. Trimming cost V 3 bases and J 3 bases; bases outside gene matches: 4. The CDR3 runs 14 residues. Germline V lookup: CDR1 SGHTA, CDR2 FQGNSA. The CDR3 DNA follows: TGTGCCAGCAGCTTTAACAGGGGAAAAGAGACCCAGTACTTC. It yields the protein CASSFNRGKETQYF.

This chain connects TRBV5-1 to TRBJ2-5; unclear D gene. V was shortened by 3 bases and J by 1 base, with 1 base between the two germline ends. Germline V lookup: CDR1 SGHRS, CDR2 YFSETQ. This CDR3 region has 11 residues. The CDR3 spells CASSSQETQYF. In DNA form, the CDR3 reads TGCGCCAGCAGCTCCCAAGAGACCCAGTACTTC.

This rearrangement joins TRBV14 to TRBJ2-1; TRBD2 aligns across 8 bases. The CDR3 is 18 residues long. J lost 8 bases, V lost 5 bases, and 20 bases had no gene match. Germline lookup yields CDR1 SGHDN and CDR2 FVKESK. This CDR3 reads CASSAAWGLEDRSDEQFF. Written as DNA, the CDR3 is TGTGCCAGCAGCGCCGCTTGGGGACTAGAGGATAGGAGCGATGAGCAGTTCTTC.

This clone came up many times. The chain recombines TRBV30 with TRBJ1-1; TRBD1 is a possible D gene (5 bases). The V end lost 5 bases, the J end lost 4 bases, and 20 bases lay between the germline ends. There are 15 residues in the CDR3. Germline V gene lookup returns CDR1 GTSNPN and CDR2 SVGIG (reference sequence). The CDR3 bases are TGTGCCTGGGTCACGCAGGGTTTGGAGGCCACTGAAGCTTTCTTT. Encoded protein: CAWVTQGLEATEAFF.

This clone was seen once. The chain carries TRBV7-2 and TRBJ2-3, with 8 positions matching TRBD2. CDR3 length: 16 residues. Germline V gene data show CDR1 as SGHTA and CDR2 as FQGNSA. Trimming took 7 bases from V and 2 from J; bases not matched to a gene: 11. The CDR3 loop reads CASNPWTSRYTDTQYF. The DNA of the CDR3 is TGTGCCAGCAACCCCTGGACTAGCAGATACACAGATACGCAGTATTTT.

This CDR3 is CASSPLAGGETQYF. The DNA for the CDR3 is TGTGCCAGCAGCCCCCTCGCGGGCGGGGAGACCCAGTACTTC. This chain links TRBV6-5 with TRBJ2-5; D might be TRBD2 (5 bases). CDR3 length: 14 residues. Trimming removed 6 bases from V and 5 bases from J, with 16 bases in between. Germline V gene sequence: CDR1 MNHEY, CDR2 SVGAGI.

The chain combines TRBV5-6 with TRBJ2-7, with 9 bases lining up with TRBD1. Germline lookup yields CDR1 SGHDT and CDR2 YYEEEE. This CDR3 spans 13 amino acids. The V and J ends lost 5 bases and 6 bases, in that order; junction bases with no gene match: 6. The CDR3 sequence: CASRWDREGEQYF. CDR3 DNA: TGTGCCAGCAGATGGGACAGGGAGGGCGAGCAGTACTTC.

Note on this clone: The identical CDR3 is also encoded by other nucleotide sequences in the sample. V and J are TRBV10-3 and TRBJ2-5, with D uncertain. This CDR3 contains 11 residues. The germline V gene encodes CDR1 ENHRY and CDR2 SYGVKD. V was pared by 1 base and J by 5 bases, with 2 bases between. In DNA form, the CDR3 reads TGTGCCATCAGTGAGTTGGAGACCCAGTACTTC. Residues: CAISELETQYF.

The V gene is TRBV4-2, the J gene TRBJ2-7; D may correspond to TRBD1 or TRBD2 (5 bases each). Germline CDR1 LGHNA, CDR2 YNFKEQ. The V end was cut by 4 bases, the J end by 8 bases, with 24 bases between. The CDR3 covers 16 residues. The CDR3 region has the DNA TGTGCCAGCAGCCTGGGGGTGGCAGGCCCCAATTTCCAGCAGTACTTC. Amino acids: CASSLGVAGPNFQQYF.

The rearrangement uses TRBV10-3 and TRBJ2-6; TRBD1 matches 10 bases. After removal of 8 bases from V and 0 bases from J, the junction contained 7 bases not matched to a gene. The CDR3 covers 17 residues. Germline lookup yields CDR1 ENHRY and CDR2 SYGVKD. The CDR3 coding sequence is TGTGCCATCCAGGGACAGGGGCGGCCCTCTGGGGCCAACGTCCTGACTTTC. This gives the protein CAIQGQGRPSGANVLTF.